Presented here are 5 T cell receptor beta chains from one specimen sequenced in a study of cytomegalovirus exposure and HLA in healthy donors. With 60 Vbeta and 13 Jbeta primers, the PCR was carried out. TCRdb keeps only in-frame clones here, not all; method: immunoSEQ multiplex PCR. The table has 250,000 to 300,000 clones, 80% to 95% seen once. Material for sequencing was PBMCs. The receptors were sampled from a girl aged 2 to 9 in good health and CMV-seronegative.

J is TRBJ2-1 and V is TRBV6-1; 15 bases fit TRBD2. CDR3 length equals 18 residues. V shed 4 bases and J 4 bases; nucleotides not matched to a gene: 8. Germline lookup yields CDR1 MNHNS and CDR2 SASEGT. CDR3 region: CASSGGTSGRSLYNEQFF. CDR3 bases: TGTGCCAGCAGTGGGGGGACTAGCGGGAGGTCGCTGTACAATGAGCAGTTCTTC.

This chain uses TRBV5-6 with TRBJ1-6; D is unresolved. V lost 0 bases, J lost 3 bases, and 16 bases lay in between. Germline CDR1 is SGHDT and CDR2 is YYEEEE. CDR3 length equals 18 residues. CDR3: CASSLAGERSLYNSPLHF. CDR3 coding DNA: TGTGCCAGCAGCTTGGCCGGGGAAAGGAGCCTCTATAATTCACCCCTCCACTTT.

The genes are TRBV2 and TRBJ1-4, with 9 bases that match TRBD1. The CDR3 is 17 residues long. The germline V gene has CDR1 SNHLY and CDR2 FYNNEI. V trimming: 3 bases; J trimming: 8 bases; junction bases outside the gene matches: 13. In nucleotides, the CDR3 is TGTGCCAGCAGTGACCCGGTAAAGACAGGGGGAAAGGAAAAACTGTTTTTT. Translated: CASSDPVKTGGKEKLFF.

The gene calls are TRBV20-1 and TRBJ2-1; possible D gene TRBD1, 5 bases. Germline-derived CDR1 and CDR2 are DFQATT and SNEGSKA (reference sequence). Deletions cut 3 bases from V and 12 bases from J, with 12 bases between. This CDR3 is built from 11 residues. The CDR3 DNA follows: TGCAGTGCTAGCTCCAGGGAAGGGCAGTTCTTC. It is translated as CSASSREGQFF.

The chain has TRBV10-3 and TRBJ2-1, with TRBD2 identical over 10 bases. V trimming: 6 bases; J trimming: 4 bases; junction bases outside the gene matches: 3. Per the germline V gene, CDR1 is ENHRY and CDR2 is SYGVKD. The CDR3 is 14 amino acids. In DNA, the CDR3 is TGTGCCATCAGAGGACTAGCGGAGTACAATGAGCAGTTCTTC. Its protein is CAIRGLAEYNEQFF.